Shown below are 3 T cell receptor beta chains from a single sample sequenced in a study of beta chain features in type 1 diabetes. Expressed TCRB transcripts were sequenced, since all the RNA that had been isolated was reverse transcribed. TCRdb's copy holds only in-frame clones and misses some; the assay was immunoSEQ multiplex PCR. The sample shows hundreds of thousands of clones, around 15% of them seen only once. The specimen sequenced was naive CD4+ T cells from blood. Receptor source: a man aged 18-30 years in good health.

CDR3 amino acids: CASSQLAGGSYNEQFF. CDR3 DNA sequence: TGCGCCAGCAGCCAACTAGCGGGAGGGTCCTACAATGAGCAGTTCTTC. The chain uses TRBV4-3 and TRBJ2-1; 12 nucleotides align to TRBD2. Germline lookup yields CDR1 LGHNA and CDR2 YSLEER. The CDR3 has 16 residues. Trimming at V came to 2 bases and at J to 1 base, leaving 0 bases not matched to a gene.

V usage is TRBV28 and J usage is TRBJ1-5; D possibly corresponds to TRBD1 (6 bases). There are 15 residues in the CDR3. V lost 6 bases, J lost 0 bases, and 12 bases lay in between. Germline CDR1 and CDR2: MDHEN and SYDVKM. The CDR3 DNA reads TGTGCCAGCAGGCGGACAGCCTATAGCAATCAGCCCCAGCATTTT. Encoded protein: CASRRTAYSNQPQHF.

V and J are TRBV27 and TRBJ2-3; D is tentatively TRBD1 or TRBD2 (5 bases each). V was pared by 8 bases and J by 2 bases, with 17 bases between. In germline, CDR1 is MNHEY, CDR2 SMNVEV (reference sequence). The CDR3 is 15 residues long. The DNA of the CDR3 is TGTGCCAGCTTCCTCCGGGACCGTTTCACAGATACGCAGTATTTT. Translating gives CASFLRDRFTDTQYF.